These 27 T cell receptor beta chains came from one sample sequenced in a study of T cell repertoires in cytomegalovirus infection. No antigen has been identified for these receptors. TCRdb reprocessed the reads with MiXCR, giving one entry per CDR3 protein. The sample shows roughly 990,000 distinct CDR3 sequences, approximately 31% of them seen only once. Sample: cultured CD8+ T cells from PBMCs, taken from culture after CMV antigen stimulation. The receptors were sampled from a human donor in good health (CMV status not recorded). Some clones in this sample may be carry-over from other donors' samples.

This sequence joins TRBV19 and TRBJ2-1, with a possible D match to TRBD1 (6 bases). Germline loops: CDR1 LNHDA, CDR2 SQIVND (reference sequence). The CDR3 runs to 13 residues. V lost 4 bases to trimming and J lost 6 bases, with 10 bases between them. The DNA of the CDR3 is TGTGCCAGTAGTAAGGACAGATCCAATGAGCAGTTCTTC. Its protein product is CASSKDRSNEQFF. Full variable domain (remainder filled in from reference TRBV19 and TRBJ2-1): DGGITQSPKYLFRKEGQNVTLSCEQNLNHDAMYWYRQDPGQGLRLIYYSQIVNDFQKGDIAEGYSVSREKKESFPLTVTSAQKNPTAFYLCASSKDRSNEQFFGPGTRLTVL.

The V gene is TRBV6-2 or TRBV6-3, the J gene TRBJ2-5; 8 nucleotides agree with TRBD2. This CDR3 spans 16 amino acids. V shed 8 bases and J 1 base; nucleotides not matched to a gene: 12. Germline CDR1 reads MNHEY; CDR2 reads SVGEGT. The CDR3 region has the DNA TGTGCCAGCTCAGACCCAGCGGGGGCCCGCCAAGAGACCCAGTACTTC. As protein: CASSDPAGARQETQYF.

This clonotype came up a few times. This chain uses TRBV28 with TRBJ2-3; D unresolved. Germline CDR1 MDHEN, CDR2 SYDVKM. CDR3 length: 16 residues. Between the trimmed V and J ends, which lost 6 bases and 2 bases, there was a span of 18 bases. CDR3: CASSTRLRRITDTQYF. CDR3 coding DNA: TGTGCCAGCAGCACCAGACTCCGTCGAATCACAGATACGCAGTATTTT.

CDR3 sequence reads: CASSQVVSYNSPLHF. The CDR3 coding sequence is TGTGCCAGCAGCCAAGTGGTCAGCTATAATTCACCCCTCCACTTT. This rearrangement joins TRBV14 to TRBJ1-6; no definite D call. This CDR3 contains 15 residues. Trimming left V 1 base short and J 3 bases short, with 7 bases between. Germline CDR1 reads SGHDN; CDR2 reads FVKESK.

V and J are TRBV29-1 and TRBJ2-3; D remains unclear. Trimming removed 2 bases from V and 3 bases from J, with 12 bases in between. Germline CDR1 SQVTM, CDR2 ANQGSEA. CDR3 size: 14 residues. DNA for the CDR3: TGCAGCGTTGAATGGGATATAGGGACAGATACGCAGTATTTT. Translated, it gives CSVEWDIGTDTQYF.

This clonotype came up many times. V gene TRBV12-3 or TRBV12-4 combines with J gene TRBJ1-1; the D gene is possibly TRBD1 (5 bases). V shed 6 bases and J shed 8 bases, with 13 bases lying between them. The CDR3 sequence is 12 residues long. Written as DNA, the CDR3 is TGTGCCAGCAGCAAGGGGAGAATAGAAGCTTTCTTT. This translates into CASSKGRIEAFF.

This clonotype was observed a few times. V gene TRBV10-3 combines with J gene TRBJ2-1; either TRBD1 or TRBD2 may fit D (5 bases each). The V gene's germline CDR1 is ENHRY and CDR2 SYGVKD. V was cut by 2 bases and J by 3 bases, with 14 bases left in between. The CDR3 extends over 16 amino acids. In DNA, the CDR3 is TGTGCCATCAGTGAGGACCCATTGGGGGACTACAATGAGCAGTTCTTC. Its protein product is CAISEDPLGDYNEQFF.

This clonotype was detected a few times. This chain uses TRBV25-1 with TRBJ1-2; TRBD1 agrees at 12 bases. The V segment lost 6 bases and the J segment 4 bases; nucleotides outside the gene matches: 12. CDR1 is MGHDK, CDR2 SYGVNS, per germline. The CDR3 sequence is 17 residues long. Written as DNA, the CDR3 is TGTGCCAGCAGCAGCTGGGACAGGGGGCTTCGGGGCTATGGCTACACCTTC. The encoded protein is CASSSWDRGLRGYGYTF.

This clonotype appeared a few times. This chain uses TRBV4-3 with TRBJ2-7; D may be TRBD1 or TRBD2 (5 bases each). With 0 bases removed from V and 3 bases from J, the gap between germline ends came to 18 bases. Germline CDR1 and CDR2: LGHNA and YSLEER. This CDR3 is built from 17 residues. The CDR3 protein is CASSQDGAGTEIYEQYV. CDR3 DNA sequence: TGCGCCAGCAGCCAAGACGGGGCCGGGACGGAGATCTACGAGCAGTACGTC.

The chain employs TRBV7-2 and TRBJ1-5; tentatively, D is TRBD1 (6 bases). The CDR3 runs 14 residues. Trimming cost V 6 bases and J 8 bases, with 17 bases left between them. The V gene's germline CDR1 is SGHTA and CDR2 FQGNSA. Written as DNA, the CDR3 is TGTGCCAGCAGGGCCCCAGGGGCGGAAGAGCCCCAGCATTTT. It is translated as CASRAPGAEEPQHF. The whole variable domain, filled in from reference TRBV7-2 and TRBJ1-5, reads GAGVSQSPSNKVTEKGKDVELRCDPISGHTALYWYRQSLGQGLEFLIYFQGNSAPDKSGLPSDRFSAERTGGSVSTLTIQRTQQEDSAVYLCASRAPGAEEPQHFGDGTRLSIL.

The rearrangement uses TRBV9 and TRBJ1-1; 9 positions agree with TRBD1. Looked up from germline, CDR1 is SGDLS and CDR2 is YYNGEE. J gave up 3 bases and V 0 bases, and 12 bases lay outside the gene matches. The CDR3 runs to 18 residues. The DNA for the CDR3 is TGTGCCAGCAGCGTAGGATTAGGGACAGGGAACTGGGACACTGAAGCTTTCTTT. Translated: CASSVGLGTGNWDTEAFF. Based on the CDR3 plus reference TRBV9 and TRBJ1-1, the full variable domain is DSGVTQTPKHLITATGQRVTLRCSPRSGDLSVYWYQQSLDQGLQFLIQYYNGEERAKGNILERFSAQQFPDLHSELNLSSLELGDSALYFCASSVGLGTGNWDTEAFFGQGTRLTVV.

V gene TRBV7-4 combines with J gene TRBJ2-1; no reliable D call. V was shortened by 3 bases and J by 7 bases, with 13 bases between the two germline ends. Germline CDR1 SGHVT, CDR2 SQSDAQ. This CDR3 contains 14 residues. CDR3 DNA sequence: TGTGCCAGCAGCTTCCATGGACGGACGAATGAGCAGTTCTTC. Translation: CASSFHGRTNEQFF.

This clonotype was counted between two and nine times. The rearrangement links TRBV11-2 to TRBJ2-1, with TRBD1 matching over 8 bases. Germline trimming cut 1 base from V and 10 bases from J; bases unmatched to any gene: 12. CDR1 and CDR2 (germline): SGHAT, FQNNGV. CDR3 length: 16 residues. The CDR3 here is CASSLARQGPFEEQFF. For the CDR3, the DNA is TGTGCCAGCAGCTTAGCCCGACAGGGGCCGTTTGAGGAGCAGTTCTTC.

This clonotype has just a few counts. J is TRBJ1-2 and V is TRBV27, with 11 bases aligning to TRBD1. CDR3 length equals 15 residues. J was trimmed by 8 bases and V by 4 bases; bases with no gene match: 9. Germline values: CDR1 MNHEY, CDR2 SMNVEV (reference sequence). CDR3 protein: CASSSPGQGVRGYTF. The CDR3, as DNA: TGTGCCAGCAGTTCCCCGGGACAGGGGGTCCGAGGCTACACCTTC.

This rearrangement joins TRBV2 to TRBJ2-6; D gene uncertain. Germline CDR1 SNHLY, CDR2 FYNNEI. This CDR3 is built from 12 residues. Trimming cost V 10 bases and J 1 base, with 5 bases left between them. CDR3: CATTSGANVLTF. The CDR3 coding sequence is TGTGCCACCACATCTGGGGCCAACGTCCTGACTTTC.

This clonotype was seen at least ten times. The gene calls are TRBV7-8 and TRBJ2-7, with a tentative D call TRBD2 (6 bases). The germline gives CDR1 SGHVS, CDR2 FQNEAQ. The V end lost 0 bases, the J end lost 6 bases, and 9 bases lay between the germline ends. The CDR3 is 13 amino acids. CDR3 sequence: CASSLAGSGEQYF. CDR3 coding DNA: TGTGCCAGCAGCTTAGCCGGGAGCGGCGAGCAGTACTTC. Filled out from reference TRBV7-8 and TRBJ2-7, the complete variable domain reads GAGVSQSPRYKVAKRGQDVALRCDPISGHVSLFWYQQALGQGPEFLTYFQNEAQLDKSGLPSDRFFAERPEGSVSTLKIQRTQQEDSAVYLCASSLAGSGEQYFGPGTRLTVT.

The V call is TRBV6-1, the J call TRBJ1-1; D not certain. CDR3 length equals 13 residues. The germline CDR1 and CDR2 sequences are MNHNS and SASEGT. Trimming cost V 6 bases and J 6 bases, with 14 bases left between them. The CDR3 region has the DNA TGTGCCAGCAGGGTACAGCTAGTCCCTGAAGCTTTCTTT. It is translated as CASRVQLVPEAFF.

Only a few counts were recorded for this clonotype. J is TRBJ2-6 and V is TRBV4-1; D is unclear. The CDR3 consists of 14 residues. Between the trimmed V and J ends, which lost 7 bases and 1 base, there was a span of 8 bases. The germline V gene encodes CDR1 MGHRA and CDR2 YSYEKL. CDR3 amino acids: CASNPGSGANVLTF. As DNA, the CDR3 is TGCGCCAGCAACCCGGGTTCTGGGGCCAACGTCCTGACTTTC.

The V and J genes are TRBV12-3 or TRBV12-4 and TRBJ2-2; D is possibly TRBD1 or TRBD2 (5 bases each). The V end lost 4 bases, the J end lost 7 bases, and 16 bases lay between the germline ends. The CDR3 totals 15 residues. This CDR3 reads CASSSGATRGGELFF. In DNA, the CDR3 is TGTGCCAGCAGTTCCGGGGCAACTAGGGGCGGGGAGCTGTTTTTT.

This clonotype turned up a few times. The chain has TRBV11-1 and TRBJ2-5; 8 nucleotides line up with TRBD2. V trimming: 8 bases; J trimming: 5 bases; junction bases outside the gene matches: 7. Germline V gene sequence: CDR1 SGHAT, CDR2 FQDESV (reference sequence). CDR3 size: 13 residues. CDR3 nucleotides: TGTGCCAGCCTAGCGGGCCCCACCGAGACCCAGTACTTC. Translating it yields CASLAGPTETQYF.

J is TRBJ2-5 and V is TRBV24-1, with 13 bases fitting TRBD2. The germline V gene has CDR1 KGHDR and CDR2 SFDVKD. J lost 3 bases, V lost 3 bases, and 6 bases had no gene match. CDR3 length: 17 amino acids. The CDR3 bases are TGTGCCACCAGTGATCGGGCAGGGACTAGCGGGGAAGAGACCCAGTACTTC. Its protein product is CATSDRAGTSGEETQYF.

The chain couples TRBV5-6 to TRBJ2-4; unclear D gene. CDR3 length: 14 residues. CDR1 is SGHDT and CDR2 is YYEEEE in the germline V gene. V was cut by 0 bases and J by 6 bases, with 10 bases left in between. This CDR3 reads CASSLAGNANIQYF. In DNA form, the CDR3 reads TGTGCCAGCAGCTTGGCCGGTAATGCAAACATTCAGTACTTC. The full variable domain, with the rest looked up from reference TRBV5-6 and TRBJ2-4, is DAGVTQSPTHLIKTRGQQVTLRCSPKSGHDTVSWYQQALGQGPQFIFQYYEEEERQRGNFPDRFSGHQFPNYSSELNVNALLLGDSALYLCASSLAGNANIQYFGAGTRLSVL.

This clonotype has just a few counts. The chain uses TRBV7-9 and TRBJ1-4, with 10 bases identical to TRBD1. Germline CDR1 reads SEHNR; CDR2 reads FQNEAQ (reference sequence). The CDR3 spans 15 residues. With V trimmed by 4 bases and J by 4 bases, 3 bases remained unmatched. The CDR3: CASSSRTGGNEKLFF. The CDR3 DNA reads as TGTGCCAGCAGCTCGCGGACAGGGGGTAATGAAAAACTGTTTTTT.

This clonotype has at least ten counts. As DNA, the CDR3 is TGTGCCAGCAGCCGACAGATTCTCTATGGCTACACCTTC. This sequence encodes CASSRQILYGYTF. The chain couples TRBV7-9 to TRBJ1-2; D perhaps matches TRBD1 (5 bases). The CDR3 is 13 amino acids. Trimming cost V 5 bases and J 4 bases, with 11 bases left between them. The germline V gene has CDR1 SEHNR and CDR2 FQNEAQ (reference sequence). The whole variable domain, remainder taken from reference TRBV7-9 and TRBJ1-2, is DTGVSQNPRHKITKRGQNVTFRCDPISEHNRLYWYRQTLGQGPEFLTYFQNEAQLEKSRLLSDRFSAERPKGSFSTLEIQRTEQGDSAMYLCASSRQILYGYTFGSGTRLTVV.

This clonotype showed up many times. In nucleotides, the CDR3 is TGTGCCAGCTCCTCCGGACTAGCGACTGAGCAGTTCTTC. Protein: CASSSGLATEQFF. V usage is TRBV7-2 and J usage is TRBJ2-1; 9 bases agree with TRBD2. This CDR3 is 13 amino acids long. Germline assignment: CDR1 SGHTA and CDR2 FQGNSA. Trimming cost V 8 bases and J 9 bases; bases outside gene matches: 8.

V usage is TRBV2 and J usage is TRBJ2-1, with D unclear. Trimming stripped 8 bases from V and 0 bases from J, with 11 bases between. CDR3 length: 14 residues. Germline V CDR1 and CDR2: SNHLY, FYNNEI. CDR3 amino acids: CASLGESSYNEQFF. DNA for the CDR3: TGTGCCAGCCTAGGTGAAAGCTCCTACAATGAGCAGTTCTTC.

Points on this clonotype: At one boundary the junction diverges from the germline segment, which might be a read error. The chain has TRBV5-6 and TRBJ2-3; the D gene could be TRBD1 or TRBD2 (5 bases each). Germline loops: CDR1 SGHDT, CDR2 YYEEEE. The CDR3 is made up of 17 amino acids. The CDR3 here is CVSSGPTLRGRTDTQYF. In DNA form, the CDR3 reads TGTGTCAGCAGCGGTCCGACTCTAAGGGGACGCACAGATACGCAGTATTTT.